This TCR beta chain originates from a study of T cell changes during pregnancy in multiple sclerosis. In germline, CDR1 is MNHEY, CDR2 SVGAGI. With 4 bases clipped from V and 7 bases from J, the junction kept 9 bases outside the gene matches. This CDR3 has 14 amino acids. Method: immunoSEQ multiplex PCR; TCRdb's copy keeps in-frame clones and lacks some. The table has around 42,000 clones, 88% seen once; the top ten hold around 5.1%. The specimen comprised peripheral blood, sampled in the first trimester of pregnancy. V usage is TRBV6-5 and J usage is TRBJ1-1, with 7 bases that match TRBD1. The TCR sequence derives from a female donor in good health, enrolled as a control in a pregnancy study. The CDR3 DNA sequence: TGTGCCAGCAGTTCCCTCGAGGGGGCCGGTGAAGCTTTCTTT. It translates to CASSSLEGAGEAFF.